This TCR beta chain is from a study of cytomegalovirus exposure and HLA in healthy donors. Study conclusions and caveats: Later analysis revealed greater clonal expansion in HLA-associated TCR beta chains than in equally common others. Reportedly, TCR beta sequences accurately predicted HLA-A and HLA-B alleles in most subjects. The study put under 200 TCR beta chains on its list as cytomegalovirus-associated.

60 Vbeta and 13 Jbeta primers were used in PCR. Data came from immunoSEQ multiplex PCR; TCRdb stores just in-frame clones and leaves some out. The data hold over 150,000 clones, with about four fifths observed a single time. In nominal health when sampled, donors likely had unrecorded immune exposures nonetheless. In regard to this clone: Antigen specificity is unknown.

The source is a woman aged 45-59 years in good health and CMV-seropositive. Specimen: PBMCs.

The CDR3 region is CASSLAGTEVEAFF. As DNA, the CDR3 is TGTGCCAGCAGCTTAGCGGGGACAGAGGTAGAAGCTTTCTTT. The chain combines TRBV7-8 with TRBJ1-1; the match to TRBD1 covers 7 bases. The CDR3 spans 14 residues. Per the germline V gene, CDR1 is SGHVS and CDR2 is FQNEAQ. V gave up 0 bases and J gave up 8 bases; unmatched junction bases: 6.